This TCR beta chain was identified during a study of early T cells in non-severe SARS-CoV-2 infection. Study-level information: Chains were unpaired, as sequencing was done on bulk RNA from unsorted whole blood.

TCRdb processed the 5' RACE reads anew with MiXCR; each CDR3 protein has one entry. Of some 120,000 distinct CDR3 sequences in the sample, more than 12% were seen once. The CDR3 sequence is 14 residues long. Germline CDR1 reads SQVTM; CDR2 reads ANQGSEA. The V end lost 6 bases, the J end lost 3 bases, and 17 bases lay between the germline ends. This clonotype was recorded a few times. The rearrangement joins TRBV29-1 to TRBJ1-1, with D possibly being TRBD1 (6 bases). The TCR sequence derives from an adult who was a healthcare worker with PCR-confirmed SARS-CoV-2 infection or an uninfected control (not recorded which). Sample: whole blood. The CDR3 protein is CSVPPGTIDTEAFF. CDR3 DNA sequence: TGCAGCGTACCCCCCGGGACAATAGACACTGAAGCTTTCTTT.